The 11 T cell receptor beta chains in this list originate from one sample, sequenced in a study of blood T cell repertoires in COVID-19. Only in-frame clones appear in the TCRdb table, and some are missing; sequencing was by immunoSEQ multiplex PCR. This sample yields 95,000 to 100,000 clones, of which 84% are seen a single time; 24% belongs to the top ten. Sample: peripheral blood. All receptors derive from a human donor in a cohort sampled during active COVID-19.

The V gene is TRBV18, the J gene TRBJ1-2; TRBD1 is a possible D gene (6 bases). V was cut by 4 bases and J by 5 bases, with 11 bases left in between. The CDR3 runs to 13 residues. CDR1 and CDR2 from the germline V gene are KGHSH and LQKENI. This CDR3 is CASSQDRRYGYTF. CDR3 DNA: TGTGCCAGCTCACAAGACAGGCGGTATGGCTACACCTTC.

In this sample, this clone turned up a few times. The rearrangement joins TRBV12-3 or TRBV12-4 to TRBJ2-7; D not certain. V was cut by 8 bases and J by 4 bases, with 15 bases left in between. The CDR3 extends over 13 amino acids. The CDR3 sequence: CASAFMSRYEQYF. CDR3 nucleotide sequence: TGTGCCAGCGCGTTTATGAGTAGATACGAGCAGTACTTC.

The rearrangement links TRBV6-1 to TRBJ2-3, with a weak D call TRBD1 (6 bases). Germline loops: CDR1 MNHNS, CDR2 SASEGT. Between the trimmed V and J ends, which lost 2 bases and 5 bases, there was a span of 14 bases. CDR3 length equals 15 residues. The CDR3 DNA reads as TGTGCCAGCAGTGAAAGACCTAGGGGGAAAGATACGCAGTATTTT. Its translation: CASSERPRGKDTQYF.

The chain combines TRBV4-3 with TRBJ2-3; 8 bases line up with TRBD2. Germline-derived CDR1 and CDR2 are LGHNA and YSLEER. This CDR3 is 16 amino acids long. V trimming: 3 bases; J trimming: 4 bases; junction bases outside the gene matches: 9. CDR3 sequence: CASSQGSTSGADTQYF. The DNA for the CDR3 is TGCGCCAGCAGCCAGGGCAGTACTAGCGGAGCAGATACGCAGTATTTT.

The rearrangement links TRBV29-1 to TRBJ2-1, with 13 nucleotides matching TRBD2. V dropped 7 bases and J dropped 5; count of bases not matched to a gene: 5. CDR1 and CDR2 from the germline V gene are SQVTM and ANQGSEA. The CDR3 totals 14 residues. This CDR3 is CSGGLAGANNEQFF. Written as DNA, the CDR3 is TGCAGCGGCGGACTAGCGGGAGCGAACAATGAGCAGTTCTTC.

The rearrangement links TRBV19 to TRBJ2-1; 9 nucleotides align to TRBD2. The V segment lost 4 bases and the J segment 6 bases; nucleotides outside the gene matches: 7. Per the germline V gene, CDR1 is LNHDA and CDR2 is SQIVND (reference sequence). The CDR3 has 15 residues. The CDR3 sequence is CASSSGGAISNEQFF. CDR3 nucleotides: TGTGCCAGTAGTAGCGGGGGGGCTATAAGCAATGAGCAGTTCTTC.

The chain's CDR3 is CSASILAGFSGANVLTF. The CDR3, as DNA: TGCAGTGCTAGTATACTAGCGGGGTTCTCTGGGGCCAACGTCCTGACTTTC. This chain joins TRBV20-1 and TRBJ2-6; TRBD2 aligns across 10 bases. V trimming: 3 bases; J trimming: 0 bases; junction bases outside the gene matches: 5. In germline, CDR1 is DFQATT, CDR2 SNEGSKA (reference sequence). The CDR3 has 17 residues.

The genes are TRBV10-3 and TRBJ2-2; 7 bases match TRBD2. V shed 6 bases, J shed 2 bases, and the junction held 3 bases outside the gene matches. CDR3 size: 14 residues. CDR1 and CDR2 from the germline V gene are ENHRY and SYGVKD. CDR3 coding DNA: TGTGCCATCAGCGCTAGCGGTAACACCGGGGAGCTGTTTTTT. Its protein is CAISASGNTGELFF.

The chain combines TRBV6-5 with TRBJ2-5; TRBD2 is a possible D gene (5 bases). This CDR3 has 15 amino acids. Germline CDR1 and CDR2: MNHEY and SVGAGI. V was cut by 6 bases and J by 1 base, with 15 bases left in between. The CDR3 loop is CASRRNRELQETQYF. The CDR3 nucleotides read TGTGCCAGCAGAAGAAACCGGGAACTCCAAGAGACCCAGTACTTC.

The CDR3 bases are TGCGCCAGCAGCCCATTGGGGGGGGAAACAGATACGCAGTATTTT. This sequence encodes CASSPLGGETDTQYF. The chain has TRBV5-1 and TRBJ2-3; 7 bases match TRBD2. The CDR3 spans 15 residues. In germline, CDR1 is SGHRS, CDR2 YFSETQ. The trim removed 4 bases at V and 3 bases at J, leaving 8 bases unmatched.

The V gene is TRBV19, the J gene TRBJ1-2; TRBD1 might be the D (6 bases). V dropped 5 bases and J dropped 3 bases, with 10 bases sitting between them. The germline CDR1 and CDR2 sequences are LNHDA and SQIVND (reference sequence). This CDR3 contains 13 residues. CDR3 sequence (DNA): TGTGCCAGTAGTCTACAGGGAGACTATGGCTACACCTTC. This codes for CASSLQGDYGYTF.